This TCR beta chain was observed in a study of blood T cell repertoires in COVID-19. About the research overall: Researchers got acute and convalescent COVID-19 samples from the United States, Italy and Spain.

The CDR3 is 13 amino acids. Germline CDR1 reads KGHSH; CDR2 reads LQKENI. V lost 5 bases to trimming and J lost 3 bases; unmatched junction nucleotides: 3. The method was immunoSEQ multiplex PCR; TCRdb's version includes in-frame clones alone and lacks a portion of them. The sample has around 85,000 clones, around nine tenths seen once. The gene calls are TRBV18 and TRBJ2-5, with 7 bases that match TRBD2. The TCR originated in a man aged 60-69 years with acute or convalescent COVID-19. Specimen: peripheral blood. The CDR3, as DNA: TGTGCCAGCTCAATCGGACTAGAAGAGACCCAGTACTTC. It translates to CASSIGLEETQYF.